A selection of T cell receptor beta chains follows, all from one sample in a study of CD4 and CD8 cells across lung adenocarcinoma regions. In TCRdb, the PCR reads were re-called with MiXCR into one record per CDR3 protein. The sample lists 6,000 to 8,000 distinct CDR3 sequences; roughly 50% were seen once. Input material: CD4+ T cells from the center of a lung tumor. These receptors were obtained from a female donor with lung adenocarcinoma. The CD4 and CD8 labels of this study may be unreliable. CDR3s include the opening cysteine and the closing phenylalanine or tryptophan. Fields, in order: D gene, clone size, V gene, J gene, CDR3 protein, CDR3 DNA. A D gene is named only where the DNA matches it firmly. A clone size is listed for some rows: how often the clone was seen (once, few, many), or a class if it is expanded.

d_call: .; clone_size: once; v_call: TRBV5-1; j_call: TRBJ1-1; cdr3_aa: CASSGGAGRTEAFF; cdr3_nt: TGCGCCAGCAGCGGGGGGGCCGGCAGGACTGAAGCTTTCTTT
d_call: TRBD1; clone_size: few; v_call: TRBV6-1; j_call: TRBJ2-7; cdr3_aa: CASSEGQAVYEQYF; cdr3_nt: TGTGCCAGCAGCGAGGGACAGGCCGTCTACGAGCAGTACTTC
d_call: .; clone_size: once; v_call: TRBV27; j_call: TRBJ2-5; cdr3_aa: CASGIGGRDQETQYF; cdr3_nt: TGTGCCAGCGGCATCGGGGGCCGGGACCAAGAGACCCAGTACTTC
d_call: .; clone_size: .; v_call: TRBV11-3; j_call: TRBJ2-1; cdr3_aa: CASRSSRNSYNEQFF; cdr3_nt: TGTGCCAGCAGGTCATCGAGGAACTCCTACAATGAGCAGTTCTTC
d_call: TRBD2; clone_size: medium-sized; v_call: TRBV27; j_call: TRBJ2-3; cdr3_aa: CASGPSGGLFGTDTQYF; cdr3_nt: TGTGCCAGCGGCCCTAGCGGGGGGCTCTTCGGCACAGATACGCAGTATTTT
d_call: .; clone_size: .; v_call: TRBV10-1; j_call: TRBJ2-7; cdr3_aa: CASSDPRLGVYEQYF; cdr3_nt: TGCGCCAGCAGTGATCCCCGGTTGGGGGTCTACGAGCAGTACTTC
d_call: .; clone_size: medium-sized; v_call: TRBV25-1; j_call: TRBJ2-3; cdr3_aa: CASSDRTDTQYF; cdr3_nt: TGTGCCAGCAGTGACCGCACAGATACGCAGTATTTT
d_call: .; clone_size: few; v_call: TRBV6-5; j_call: TRBJ2-1; cdr3_aa: CASSYVQGRAYNEQFF; cdr3_nt: TGTGCCAGCAGTTACGTGCAGGGGAGAGCCTACAATGAGCAGTTCTTC
d_call: .; clone_size: .; v_call: TRBV6-5; j_call: TRBJ2-3; cdr3_aa: CASSYSIARRADTQYF; cdr3_nt: TGTGCCAGCAGTTACTCGATCGCCAGGCGGGCAGATACGCAGTATTTC
d_call: .; clone_size: .; v_call: TRBV10-1; j_call: TRBJ2-2; cdr3_aa: CASSKGLLPPNTGELFF; cdr3_nt: TGCGCCAGCAGTAAAGGACTTCTACCTCCGAACACCGGGGAGCTGTTTTTT
d_call: .; clone_size: .; v_call: TRBV27; j_call: TRBJ2-7; cdr3_aa: CASSLTRDSTYEQYF; cdr3_nt: TGTGCCAGCAGTTTAACCCGGGACTCAACCTACGAGCAGTACTTC
d_call: .; clone_size: .; v_call: TRBV6-1; j_call: TRBJ2-6; cdr3_aa: CASREGGSGANVLTF; cdr3_nt: TGTGCCAGCAGAGAAGGGGGAAGTGGGGCCAACGTCCTGACTTTC
d_call: .; clone_size: few; v_call: TRBV10-1; j_call: TRBJ2-1; cdr3_aa: CASSGGQIYNEQFF; cdr3_nt: TGCGCCAGCAGTGGTGGACAGATATACAATGAGCAGTTCTTC
d_call: .; clone_size: many; v_call: TRBV7-2; j_call: TRBJ2-5; cdr3_aa: CASSTGQYYQETQYF; cdr3_nt: TGTGCCAGCAGCACCGGACAGTATTACCAAGAGACCCAGTACTTC
d_call: TRBD1; clone_size: few; v_call: TRBV27; j_call: TRBJ1-2; cdr3_aa: CASSLGPGGNGYTF; cdr3_nt: TGTGCCAGCAGTTTAGGGCCAGGGGGGAATGGCTACACCTTC
d_call: .; clone_size: .; v_call: TRBV10-3; j_call: TRBJ2-3; cdr3_aa: CAISETRGSTDIQYF; cdr3_nt: TGTGCCATCAGTGAGACCCGAGGTAGCACAGATATTCAGTATTTC
d_call: TRBD1; clone_size: .; v_call: TRBV7-2; j_call: TRBJ1-3; cdr3_aa: CASSLASGQNSGNTIYF; cdr3_nt: TGTGCCAGCAGCTTAGCGTCGGGACAGAACTCTGGAAACACCATATATTTT
d_call: .; clone_size: .; v_call: TRBV27; j_call: TRBJ2-7; cdr3_aa: CASIPLLLGPLGPTYSYEQYF; cdr3_nt: TGTGCCAGCATTCCCCTCCTCCTGGGACCCCTGGGGCCCACCTACTCCTACGAGCAGTACTTC
d_call: .; clone_size: few; v_call: TRBV6-5; j_call: TRBJ1-4; cdr3_aa: CASSYTTGSNEKLFF; cdr3_nt: TGTGCCAGCAGTTACACCACGGGGTCTAATGAAAAACTGTTTTTT
d_call: .; clone_size: once; v_call: TRBV6-1; j_call: TRBJ2-3; cdr3_aa: CARGEGGRSTDTQYF; cdr3_nt: TGTGCCAGGGGTGAAGGAGGTCGTAGCACAGATACCCAGTATTTC
d_call: .; clone_size: few; v_call: TRBV11-3; j_call: TRBJ2-2; cdr3_aa: CASSPSWGGVAGELFF; cdr3_nt: TGTGCCAGCAGTCCCTCCTGGGGAGGAGTGGCCGGGGAGCTGTTTTTT
d_call: TRBD1; clone_size: few; v_call: TRBV7-2; j_call: TRBJ1-1; cdr3_aa: CASNVDRGVAEAFF; cdr3_nt: TGTGCCAGCAACGTAGACAGGGGGGTCGCTGAAGCTTTCTTT
d_call: TRBD2; clone_size: .; v_call: TRBV6-5; j_call: TRBJ2-7; cdr3_aa: CASRFSGTSGNEQYF; cdr3_nt: TGTGCCAGCAGATTCTCCGGGACTAGCGGCAATGAGCAGTACTTC
d_call: .; clone_size: .; v_call: TRBV27; j_call: TRBJ2-5; cdr3_aa: CASSPVGGPKTQYF; cdr3_nt: TGTGCCAGCAGTCCCGTGGGGGGCCCAAAGACCCAGTACTTC
d_call: TRBD2; clone_size: large; v_call: TRBV6-5; j_call: TRBJ2-5; cdr3_aa: CASSPRVAGGQETQYF; cdr3_nt: TGTGCCAGCAGTCCCCGGGTGGCGGGGGGTCAGGAGACCCAGTACTTC
d_call: .; clone_size: .; v_call: TRBV4-1; j_call: TRBJ2-5; cdr3_aa: CAGGDGGGGTDTQYF; cdr3_nt: TGCGCCGGGGGTGACGGGGGAGGGGGCACAGATACCCAGTACTTC
d_call: .; clone_size: .; v_call: TRBV27; j_call: TRBJ2-3; cdr3_aa: CASAGRLAGGQDTQYF; cdr3_nt: TGTGCCAGTGCTGGTCGACTAGCCGGGGGCCAAGATACCCAGTATTTC
d_call: .; clone_size: .; v_call: TRBV27; j_call: TRBJ2-4; cdr3_aa: CASSPRLALWATDMQYF; cdr3_nt: TGTGCCAGCAGTCCCAGACTGGCGCTATGGGCCACAGACATGCAGTATTTC
d_call: TRBD1; clone_size: medium-sized; v_call: TRBV6-5; j_call: TRBJ2-1; cdr3_aa: CASSYSGQGIAEQFF; cdr3_nt: TGTGCCAGCAGTTACTCCGGACAGGGGATTGCTGAGCAGTTCTTC
d_call: .; clone_size: few; v_call: TRBV10-2; j_call: TRBJ2-7; cdr3_aa: CASSDPAGSNSYEQYF; cdr3_nt: TGCGCCAGCAGTGACCCGGCGGGGTCTAACTCCTACGAGCAGTACTTC
d_call: .; clone_size: .; v_call: TRBV6-1; j_call: TRBJ2-5; cdr3_aa: CASSPVGAWETQYF; cdr3_nt: TGTGCCAGCAGCCCCGTGGGGGCATGGGAGACCCAGTACTTC
d_call: TRBD2; clone_size: large; v_call: TRBV10-1; j_call: TRBJ2-5; cdr3_aa: CASSEGLAGGVKYF; cdr3_nt: TGCGCCAGCAGTGAGGGACTAGCGGGAGGAGTGAAGTATTTT
d_call: TRBD2; clone_size: few; v_call: TRBV7-8; j_call: TRBJ2-2; cdr3_aa: CASKVQRLAGPRNTGELFF; cdr3_nt: TGTGCCAGCAAAGTACAAAGGCTAGCGGGCCCTAGAAACACCGGGGAGCTGTTTTTT
d_call: .; clone_size: .; v_call: TRBV6-1; j_call: TRBJ1-4; cdr3_aa: CASTGNEKLFF; cdr3_nt: TGTGCCAGTACAGGGAATGAAAAACTGTTTTTT
d_call: .; clone_size: few; v_call: TRBV6-1; j_call: TRBJ2-1; cdr3_aa: CASKGTISYNEQFF; cdr3_nt: TGTGCCAGCAAAGGGACCATCTCCTACAATGAGCAGTTCTTC
d_call: .; clone_size: .; v_call: TRBV6-5; j_call: TRBJ2-1; cdr3_aa: CASSYSIPGLATNEQFF; cdr3_nt: TGTGCCAGCAGTTACTCGATTCCGGGCTTAGCTACCAATGAGCAGTTCTTC
d_call: .; clone_size: .; v_call: TRBV27; j_call: TRBJ2-5; cdr3_aa: CAATHGGRDQETQYF; cdr3_nt: TGTGCCGCGACGCACGGGGGCCGTGACCAAGAGACCCAGTACTTC
d_call: .; clone_size: many; v_call: TRBV7-8; j_call: TRBJ2-5; cdr3_aa: CASSSHQTGPQETQYF; cdr3_nt: TGTGCCAGCAGCTCGCACCAGACCGGCCCCCAAGAGACCCAGTACTTC
d_call: .; clone_size: .; v_call: TRBV27; j_call: TRBJ2-3; cdr3_aa: CASSPGLGGGVTDTQYF; cdr3_nt: TGTGCCAGCAGTCCGGGACTAGGGGGCGGGGTCACAGATACCCAGTATTTT
d_call: TRBD1; clone_size: once; v_call: TRBV6-1; j_call: TRBJ2-2; cdr3_aa: CASSARQGSNTETQFF; cdr3_nt: TGTGCCAGCAGTGCCCGACAGGGGTCGAACACAGAGACGCAGTTTTTT
d_call: .; clone_size: few; v_call: TRBV6-5; j_call: TRBJ2-5; cdr3_aa: CASSSEIQETQYF; cdr3_nt: TGTGCCAGCAGTTCCGAGATCCAAGAGACCCAGTACTTC
d_call: .; clone_size: few; v_call: TRBV27; j_call: TRBJ2-2; cdr3_aa: CASSLRENTGELFF; cdr3_nt: TGTGCCAGCAGTTTAAGGGAGAACACCGGGGAGCTGTTTTTT
d_call: .; clone_size: .; v_call: TRBV3-1; j_call: TRBJ2-3; cdr3_aa: CASSQVALADTQYF; cdr3_nt: TGTGCCAGCAGCCAAGTAGCACTTGCAGATACGCAGTATTTT
d_call: .; clone_size: .; v_call: TRBV6-1; j_call: TRBJ2-1; cdr3_aa: CASSDPPSEQFF; cdr3_nt: TGTGCCAGCAGTGATCCCCCTTCTGAGCAGTTCTTC
d_call: .; clone_size: .; v_call: TRBV6-1; j_call: TRBJ2-3; cdr3_aa: CASGVSGGRDTDTQYF; cdr3_nt: TGTGCCAGCGGGGTCTCTGGGGGCCGTGATACAGATACGCAGTATTTC